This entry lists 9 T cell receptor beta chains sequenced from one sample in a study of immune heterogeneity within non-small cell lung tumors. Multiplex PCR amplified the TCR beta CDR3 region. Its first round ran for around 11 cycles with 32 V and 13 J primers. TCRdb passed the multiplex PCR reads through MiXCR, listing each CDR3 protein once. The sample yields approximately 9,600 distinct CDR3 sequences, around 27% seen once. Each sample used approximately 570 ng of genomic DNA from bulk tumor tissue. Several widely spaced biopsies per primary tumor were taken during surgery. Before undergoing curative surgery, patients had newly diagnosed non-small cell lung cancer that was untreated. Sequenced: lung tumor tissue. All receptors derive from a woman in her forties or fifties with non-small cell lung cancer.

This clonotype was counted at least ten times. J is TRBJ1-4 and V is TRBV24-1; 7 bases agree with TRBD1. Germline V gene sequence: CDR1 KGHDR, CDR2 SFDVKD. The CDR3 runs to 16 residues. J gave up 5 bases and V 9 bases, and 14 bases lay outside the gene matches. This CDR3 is CATFQGGRRRNEKLFF. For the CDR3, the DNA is TGTGCCACCTTTCAGGGGGGTCGCAGAAGAAATGAAAAACTGTTTTTT.

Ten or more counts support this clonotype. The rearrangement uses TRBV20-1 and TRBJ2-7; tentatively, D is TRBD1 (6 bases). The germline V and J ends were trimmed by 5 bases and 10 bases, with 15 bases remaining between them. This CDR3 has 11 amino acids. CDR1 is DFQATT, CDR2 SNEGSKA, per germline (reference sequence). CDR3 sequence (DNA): TGCAGTGCTTTAGACAGGCAGGATCAGTACTTC. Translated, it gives CSALDRQDQYF.

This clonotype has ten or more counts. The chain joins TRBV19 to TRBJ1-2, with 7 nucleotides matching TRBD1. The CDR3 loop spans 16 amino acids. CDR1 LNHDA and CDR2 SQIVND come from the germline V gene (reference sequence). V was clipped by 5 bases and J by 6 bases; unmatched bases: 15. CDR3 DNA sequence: TGTGCCAGTAGTTCCCTGGACAGGACACCGCAAAATGGCTACACCTTC. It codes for CASSSLDRTPQNGYTF.

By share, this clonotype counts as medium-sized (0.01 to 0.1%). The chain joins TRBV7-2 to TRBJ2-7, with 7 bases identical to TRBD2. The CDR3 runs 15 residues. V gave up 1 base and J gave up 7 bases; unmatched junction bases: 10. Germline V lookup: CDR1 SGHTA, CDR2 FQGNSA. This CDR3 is CASSLVGGTGGEQYF. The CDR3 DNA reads TGTGCCAGCAGCTTAGTCGGCGGAACGGGGGGAGAGCAGTACTTC.

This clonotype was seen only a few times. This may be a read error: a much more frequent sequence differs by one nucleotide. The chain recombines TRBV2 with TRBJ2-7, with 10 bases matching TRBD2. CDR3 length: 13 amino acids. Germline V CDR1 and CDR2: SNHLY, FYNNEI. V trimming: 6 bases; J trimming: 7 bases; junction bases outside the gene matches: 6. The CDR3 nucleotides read TGTGCCAGCAGGAGCGGGGGGGTGGGAGAGCAGTACTTC. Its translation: CASRSGGVGEQYF.

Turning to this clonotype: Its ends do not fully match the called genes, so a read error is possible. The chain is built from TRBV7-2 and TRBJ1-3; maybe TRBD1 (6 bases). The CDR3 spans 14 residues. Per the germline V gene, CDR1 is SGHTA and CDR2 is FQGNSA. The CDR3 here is CASSLRGTGNTICF. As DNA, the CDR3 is TGTGCCAGCAGCTTAAGGGGGACTGGAAACACCATATGTTTT.

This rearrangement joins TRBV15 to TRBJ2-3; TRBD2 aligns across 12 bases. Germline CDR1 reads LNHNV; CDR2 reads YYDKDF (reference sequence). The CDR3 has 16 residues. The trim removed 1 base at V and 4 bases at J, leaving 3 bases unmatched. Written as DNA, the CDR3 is TGTGCCACCAGCAGAGTACTAGCGGGAGGCCCAGATACGCAGTATTTT. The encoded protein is CATSRVLAGGPDTQYF.

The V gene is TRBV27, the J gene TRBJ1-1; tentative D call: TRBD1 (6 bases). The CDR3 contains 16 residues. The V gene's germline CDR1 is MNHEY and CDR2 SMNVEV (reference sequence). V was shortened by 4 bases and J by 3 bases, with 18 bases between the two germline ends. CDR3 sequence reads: CASSSRQGSTDTEAFF. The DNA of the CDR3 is TGTGCCAGCAGTTCCCGGCAGGGGTCGACGGACACTGAAGCTTTCTTT.

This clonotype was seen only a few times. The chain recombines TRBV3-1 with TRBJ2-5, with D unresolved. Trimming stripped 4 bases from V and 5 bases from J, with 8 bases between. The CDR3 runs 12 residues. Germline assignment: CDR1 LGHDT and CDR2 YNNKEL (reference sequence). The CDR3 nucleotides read TGTGCCAGCAGCCCAGTGAGGGAGACCCAGTACTTC. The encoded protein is CASSPVRETQYF.